This T cell receptor (beta chain) was documented in a study of CD8 T cells in ankylosing spondylitis. Study-level results: A TCR beta motif of roughly 8 highly homologous variants seemed to mark ankylosing spondylitis blood. Disease-linked clones, CD8+, were relatively rare in peripheral blood.

This clonotype was seen ten or more times. Its antigen is unknown. The V and J ends lost 1 base and 0 bases respectively, with 9 bases between them. Germline V gives CDR1 SEHNR, CDR2 FQNEAQ (reference sequence). This CDR3 comprises 15 residues. Libraries for TCR beta were made by quantitative 5'-RACE with molecular barcodes. TCRdb called the 5' RACE reads again in MiXCR, with one record for every CDR3 protein. The sample gives around 94,000 distinct CDR3 sequences, about 8.1% of which show up once; more than 30% is in the top ten. This clonotype originated in a male donor with ankylosing spondylitis. Sequenced material: blood, either unsorted or a sorted T cell fraction (not recorded which). The V and J genes are TRBV7-9 and TRBJ1-1; D ambiguous. The CDR3 loop reads CASSLERQLNTEAFF. DNA of the CDR3: TGTGCCAGCAGCTTAGAGAGGCAGCTGAACACTGAAGCTTTCTTT.